A single sample gave rise to the 25 T cell receptor beta chains below, sequenced in a study of blood T cell repertoires in COVID-19. Profiled with immunoSEQ multiplex PCR; TCRdb holds only in-frame clones, not every one. The top ten hold 2.1% of the sample, which has about 250,000 clones, around 90% seen once. Sequenced material: peripheral blood. The receptor source for this set is a woman aged 55-75 years with COVID-19, enrolled during active disease.

The rearrangement links TRBV7-9 to TRBJ2-1; 8 nucleotides line up with TRBD1. V lost 5 bases and J lost 0; bases outside the gene matches: 12. The CDR3 is 18 residues long. The germline V gene encodes CDR1 SEHNR and CDR2 FQNEAQ (reference sequence). In DNA, the CDR3 is TGTGCCAGCAGCCACACCCCCAGGGGGCGCGTCTCCTACAATGAGCAGTTCTTC. This translates into CASSHTPRGRVSYNEQFF.

This sequence joins TRBV9 and TRBJ1-2; D is perhaps TRBD1 (6 bases). The ends were cut back, 6 bases at V and 3 bases at J, with 12 bases in the middle. CDR1 and CDR2 (germline): SGDLS, YYNGEE. The CDR3 is 13 amino acids. The CDR3 DNA sequence: TGTGCCAGCACCTCAGGGGTGGACTATGGCTACACCTTC. Protein: CASTSGVDYGYTF.

V is TRBV29-1 and J is TRBJ1-1; weak D call: TRBD1 (6 bases). The CDR3 runs to 14 residues. Germline lookup yields CDR1 SQVTM and CDR2 ANQGSEA. Trimming shortened V by 7 bases and J by 0 bases, and 15 bases separated the two germline ends. CDR3 nucleotides: TGCAGCGGGTACTCACAGGGAATGAACACTGAAGCTTTCTTT. Protein sequence: CSGYSQGMNTEAFF.

The chain combines TRBV20-1 with TRBJ2-1, with 10 bases fitting TRBD2. The V segment lost 3 bases and the J segment 3 bases; nucleotides outside the gene matches: 14. Per germline, CDR1 DFQATT and CDR2 SNEGSKA (reference sequence). This CDR3 is 18 amino acids long. CDR3 sequence: CSASGLSSSGGYYNEQFF. The CDR3 nucleotides are TGCAGTGCTAGTGGCCTCTCCTCTAGCGGGGGTTACTACAATGAGCAGTTCTTC.

The chain recombines TRBV20-1 with TRBJ1-4; no clear D. The germline V gene has CDR1 DFQATT and CDR2 SNEGSKA (reference sequence). V dropped 6 bases and J dropped 4 bases, with 6 bases sitting between them. This CDR3 has 11 residues. CDR3 DNA sequence: TGCAGTGCCACTCGTAATGAAAAACTGTTTTTT. Protein sequence: CSATRNEKLFF.

The genes are TRBV10-3 and TRBJ1-6; D unclear. Looked up from germline, CDR1 is ENHRY and CDR2 is SYGVKD. This CDR3 has 16 amino acids. Trimming stripped 3 bases from V and 7 bases from J, with 16 bases between. In DNA, the CDR3 is TGTGCCATCAGTGATGAGTCAATCGTCAGGAATTCACCCCTCCACTTT. This translates into CAISDESIVRNSPLHF.

The V call is TRBV4-1, the J call TRBJ1-2; possible D gene TRBD1, 6 bases. The germline V and J ends were trimmed by 0 bases and 6 bases, with 11 bases remaining between them. The CDR3 totals 14 residues. Germline V gene lookup returns CDR1 MGHRA and CDR2 YSYEKL. The CDR3 DNA sequence: TGCGCCAGCAGCCAAGACGGGGGGCTAGATGGCTACACCTTC. This encodes CASSQDGGLDGYTF.

V is TRBV9 and J is TRBJ1-1, with a weak D call TRBD1 (5 bases). The CDR3 contains 16 residues. Germline CDR1 and CDR2: SGDLS and YYNGEE. Trimming shortened V by 0 bases and J by 8 bases, and 20 bases separated the two germline ends. The CDR3: CASSVGDVRRGTEAFF. CDR3 in DNA: TGTGCCAGCAGCGTAGGTGATGTTCGGAGGGGCACGGAAGCTTTCTTT.

V usage is TRBV2 and J usage is TRBJ1-2, with D possibly TRBD1 on 6 matching bases. The germline V and J ends were trimmed by 8 bases and 4 bases, with 11 bases remaining between them. This CDR3 is built from 12 residues. Germline lookup yields CDR1 SNHLY and CDR2 FYNNEI. The CDR3 protein is CASARQAYGYTF. In DNA, the CDR3 is TGTGCCAGCGCCCGACAGGCCTATGGCTACACCTTC.

CDR3 in DNA: TGTGCCAGCACCAAAGACAGGGATAATGAGCAGTTCTTC. Translation gives CASTKDRDNEQFF. This chain uses TRBV6-6 with TRBJ2-1, with TRBD1 matching 7 bases. V was pared by 7 bases and J by 7 bases, with 7 bases of the junction left unmatched. This CDR3 is built from 13 residues. Per the germline V gene, CDR1 is MNHNY and CDR2 is SVGAGI (reference sequence).

The chain links TRBV6-5 to TRBJ2-2, with 8 bases fitting TRBD2. The trim removed 6 bases at V and 4 bases at J, leaving 7 bases unmatched. Germline lookup yields CDR1 MNHEY and CDR2 SVGAGI. The CDR3 extends over 15 amino acids. CDR3 nucleotides: TGTGCCAGCAGGCCGGGGGGGCCTTTCACCGGGGAGCTGTTTTTT. Residues: CASRPGGPFTGELFF.

This sequence joins TRBV5-6 and TRBJ1-5; D ambiguous. This CDR3 has 13 residues. CDR1 SGHDT and CDR2 YYEEEE come from the germline V gene. Trimming took 0 bases from V and 5 from J, leaving 6 bases between them. CDR3: CASSLAGDQPQHF. For the CDR3, the DNA is TGTGCCAGCAGCTTGGCCGGGGATCAGCCCCAGCATTTT.

The genes are TRBV7-8 and TRBJ1-3; weak D call: TRBD1 (6 bases). From germline, CDR1 is SGHVS and CDR2 FQNEAQ. V lost 5 bases to trimming and J lost 2 bases, with 16 bases between them. There are 16 residues in the CDR3. Here the CDR3 reads CASSPRDKGPGNTIYF. In nucleotides, the CDR3 is TGTGCCAGCAGCCCCCGGGACAAAGGACCTGGAAACACCATATATTTT.

V is TRBV6-2 or TRBV6-3 and J is TRBJ2-7, with D tentatively TRBD2 (7 bases). CDR1 and CDR2 from the germline V gene are MNHEY and SVGEGT. The CDR3 is made up of 21 amino acids. V lost 0 bases and J 2 bases, leaving 29 bases between the germline ends. The DNA for the CDR3 is TGTGCCAGCAGTTACTCGAGATCCTCGGGTTTGGCGGGGGCCACTACCTACGAGCAGTACTTC. This sequence encodes CASSYSRSSGLAGATTYEQYF.

As DNA, the CDR3 is TGCGCCAGCAGCCAAGAGAGGGTCCCCCATCAGCCCCAGCATTTT. Translation: CASSQERVPHQPQHF. This sequence joins TRBV4-3 and TRBJ1-5; D unclear. Germline CDR1 LGHNA, CDR2 YSLEER. V shed 0 bases and J shed 5 bases, with 11 bases lying between them. CDR3 length: 15 residues.

The genes are TRBV6-6 and TRBJ1-2; TRBD1 matches at 10 bases. The germline gives CDR1 MNHNY, CDR2 SVGAGI (reference sequence). The CDR3 sequence is 15 residues long. Trimming removed 2 bases from V and 8 bases from J; junction bases left unmatched: 8. The CDR3 loop is CASSYPDRGDPGYTF. In DNA form, the CDR3 reads TGTGCCAGCAGTTACCCGGACAGGGGGGATCCCGGCTACACCTTC.

J is TRBJ1-1 and V is TRBV6-1, with D possibly being TRBD1 (5 bases). Trimming stripped 2 bases from V and 4 bases from J, with 17 bases between. The CDR3 has 16 residues. Germline loops: CDR1 MNHNS, CDR2 SASEGT. The CDR3 bases are TGTGCCAGCAGTGAAAGGGTGGCCAGGGCCTTCACTGAAGCTTTCTTT. It encodes CASSERVARAFTEAFF.

In the case of this clone: Distinct nucleotide sequences in the sample also encode this CDR3. This sequence joins TRBV3-1 (or the pseudogene TRBV3-2) and TRBJ1-3, with unresolved D. Germline assignment: CDR1 LGHDT and CDR2 YNNKEL (reference sequence). CDR3 size: 14 residues. The ends were cut back, 1 base at V and 0 bases at J, with 4 bases in the middle. The CDR3 sequence: CASSQGASGNTIYF. CDR3 DNA sequence: TGTGCCAGCAGCCAAGGGGCCTCTGGAAACACCATATATTTT.

The V call is TRBV6-5, the J call TRBJ1-2; 8 bases fit TRBD1. There are 16 residues in the CDR3. From germline, CDR1 is MNHEY and CDR2 SVGAGI. V lost 0 bases to trimming and J lost 6 bases; unmatched junction nucleotides: 9. CDR3 region: CASSYSKQGDLNGYTF. CDR3 nucleotides: TGTGCCAGCAGTTACTCGAAACAGGGGGACCTAAATGGCTACACCTTC.

Only a few counts were recorded for this clone. The rearrangement uses TRBV30 and TRBJ2-7; TRBD1 is a possible D gene (5 bases). This CDR3 region has 14 residues. CDR1 GTSNPN and CDR2 SVGIG come from the germline V gene (reference sequence). V lost 3 bases to trimming and J lost 1 base, with 13 bases between them. CDR3 region: CAWRDDSPSYEQYF. The CDR3 nucleotides read TGTGCCTGGAGGGATGACAGTCCTTCCTACGAGCAGTACTTC. Full variable domain (outside the CDR3, taken from reference TRBV30 and TRBJ2-7): SQTIHQWPATLVQPVGSPLSLECTVEGTSNPNLYWYRQAAGRGLQLLFYSVGIGQISSEVPQNLSASRPQDRQFILSSKKLLLSDSGFYLCAWRDDSPSYEQYFGPGTRLTVT.

The chain employs TRBV2 and TRBJ1-4; 8 bases match TRBD1. This CDR3 has 16 residues. Looked up from germline, CDR1 is SNHLY and CDR2 is FYNNEI. The V and J ends lost 2 bases and 8 bases, in that order; junction bases with no gene match: 10. CDR3 residues: CASSEILGQGGEKLFF. As DNA, the CDR3 is TGTGCCAGCAGTGAAATACTAGGACAGGGTGGGGAAAAACTGTTTTTT.

The chain couples TRBV6-6 to TRBJ1-2; no reliable D call. Per the germline V gene, CDR1 is MNHNY and CDR2 is SVGAGI (reference sequence). The CDR3 covers 13 residues. V was clipped by 7 bases and J by 4 bases, with 13 bases between them. The CDR3: CASNAVDLYGYTF. CDR3 DNA: TGTGCCAGCAATGCGGTGGATCTCTATGGCTACACCTTC.

The chain carries TRBV6-1 and TRBJ1-2; D perhaps matches TRBD1 (5 bases). CDR3 length: 15 amino acids. Deletions cut 2 bases from V and 4 bases from J, with 14 bases between. Germline CDR1 and CDR2: MNHNS and SASEGT. CDR3 coding DNA: TGTGCCAGCAGTGAATCCCCGGGGGGGGTCTATGGCTACACCTTC. It encodes CASSESPGGVYGYTF.

This sequence joins TRBV5-6 and TRBJ2-7; a possible D gene is TRBD2 (5 bases). This CDR3 contains 15 residues. V shed 0 bases and J shed 1 base, with 11 bases lying between them. The germline gives CDR1 SGHDT, CDR2 YYEEEE. The CDR3 reads CASSLGIGSSYEQYF. The DNA for the CDR3 is TGTGCCAGCAGCTTGGGTATAGGGAGTTCCTACGAGCAGTACTTC.

V and J are TRBV7-2 and TRBJ1-2; D is possibly TRBD1 (6 bases). Germline CDR1 is SGHTA and CDR2 is FQGNSA. This CDR3 comprises 15 residues. Between the trimmed V and J ends, which lost 0 bases and 3 bases, there was a span of 11 bases. CDR3 DNA sequence: TGTGCCAGCAGCTTAGCCCTGGGACAAGACTATGGCTACACCTTC. Its translation is CASSLALGQDYGYTF.